This T cell receptor (beta chain) appears in the sequencing data of a study of blood T cell repertoires in COVID-19. The wider study: COVID-19 samples from acute and convalescent phases originated in the United States, Italy and Spain.

In terms of age and location, participants ranged from roughly 18 to 89 years and lived in about two dozen US areas. Self-reported history from a screening survey and questionnaire set each donor's cohort. Each exposed participant met a COVID-19 case in the 2 weeks preceding study entry. Produced via immunoSEQ multiplex PCR; TCRdb's table is partial and in-frame only. The sample has about 300,000 clones, around nine tenths seen once. This CDR3 has 16 residues. Germline V gene sequence: CDR1 KGHSH, CDR2 LQKENI. J was trimmed by 6 bases and V by 0 bases; bases with no gene match: 5. The origin of this receptor is a woman aged 45 to 65 who had been exposed to COVID-19. Material for sequencing was PBMCs or T cells enriched from blood (not recorded which). This chain links TRBV18 with TRBJ1-5; 10 bases agree with TRBD1. DNA of the CDR3: TGTGCCAGCTCACCACCGGGACAGGGGATGGGTCAGCCCCAGCATTTT. This gives the protein CASSPPGQGMGQPQHF.